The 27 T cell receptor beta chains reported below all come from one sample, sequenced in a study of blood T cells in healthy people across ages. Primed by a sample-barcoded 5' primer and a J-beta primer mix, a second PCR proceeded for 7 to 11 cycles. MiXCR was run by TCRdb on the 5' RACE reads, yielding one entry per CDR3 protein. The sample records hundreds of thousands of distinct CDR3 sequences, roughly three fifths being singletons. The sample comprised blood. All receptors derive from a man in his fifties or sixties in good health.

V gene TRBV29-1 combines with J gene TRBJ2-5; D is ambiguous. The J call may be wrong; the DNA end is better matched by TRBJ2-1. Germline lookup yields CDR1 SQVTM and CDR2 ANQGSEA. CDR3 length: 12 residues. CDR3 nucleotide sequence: TGCAGCGTGAGGACGGCACAAGAGACCCAGTTCTTC. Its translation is CSVRTAQETQFF.

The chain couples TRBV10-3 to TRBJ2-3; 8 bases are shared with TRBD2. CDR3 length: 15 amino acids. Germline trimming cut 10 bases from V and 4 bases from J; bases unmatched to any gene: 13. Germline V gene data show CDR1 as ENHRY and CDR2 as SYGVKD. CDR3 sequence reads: CATTNIGGGSDTQYF. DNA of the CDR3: TGTGCCACAACTAATATCGGGGGGGGATCAGATACGCAGTATTTT.

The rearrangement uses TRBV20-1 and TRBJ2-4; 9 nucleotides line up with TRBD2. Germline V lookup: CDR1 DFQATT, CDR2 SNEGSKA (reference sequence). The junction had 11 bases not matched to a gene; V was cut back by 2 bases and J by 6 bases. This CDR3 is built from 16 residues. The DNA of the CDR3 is TGCAGTGCTAGATACTACCTAGAGCGGGGGGCAAACATTCAGTACTTC. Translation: CSARYYLERGANIQYF.

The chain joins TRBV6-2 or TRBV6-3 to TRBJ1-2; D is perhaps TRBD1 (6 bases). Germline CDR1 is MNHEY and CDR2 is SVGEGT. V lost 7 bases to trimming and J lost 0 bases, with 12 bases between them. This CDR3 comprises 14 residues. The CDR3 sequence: CASTWRQANYGYTF. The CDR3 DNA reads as TGTGCCAGCACTTGGCGACAGGCTAACTATGGCTACACCTTC.

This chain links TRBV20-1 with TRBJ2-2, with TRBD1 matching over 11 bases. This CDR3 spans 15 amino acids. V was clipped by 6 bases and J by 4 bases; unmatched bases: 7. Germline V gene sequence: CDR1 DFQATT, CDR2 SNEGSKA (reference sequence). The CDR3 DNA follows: TGCAGTGCAGGGCCCGGGACAGGGGGCACCGGGGAGCTGTTTTTT. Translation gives CSAGPGTGGTGELFF.

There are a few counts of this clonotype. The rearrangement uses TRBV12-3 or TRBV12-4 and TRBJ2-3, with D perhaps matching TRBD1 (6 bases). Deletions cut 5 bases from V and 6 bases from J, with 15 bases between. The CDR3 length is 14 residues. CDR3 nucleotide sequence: TGTGCCAGCAGTGTAACTACCCAGGGGGATACGCAGTATTTT. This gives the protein CASSVTTQGDTQYF.

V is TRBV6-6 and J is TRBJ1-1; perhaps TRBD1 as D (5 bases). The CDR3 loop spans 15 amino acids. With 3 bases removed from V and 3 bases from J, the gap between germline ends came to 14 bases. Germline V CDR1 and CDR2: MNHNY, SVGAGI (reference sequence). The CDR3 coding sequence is TGTGCCAGCAGTTATGTAGTTAGGGGATACACTGAAGCTTTCTTT. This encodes CASSYVVRGYTEAFF.

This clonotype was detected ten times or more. CDR3: CASSLEPARYGYTF. The CDR3 DNA reads TGCGCCAGCAGCTTGGAGCCAGCCCGATATGGCTACACCTTC. The V call is TRBV5-1, the J call TRBJ1-2; D is uncertain. Germline V CDR1 and CDR2: SGHRS, YFSETQ. The CDR3 runs 14 residues. Trimming stripped 0 bases from V and 5 bases from J, with 11 bases between. The whole variable domain, filled in from reference TRBV5-1 and TRBJ1-2, reads KAGVTQTPRYLIKTRGQQVTLSCSPISGHRSVSWYQQTPGQGLQFLFEYFSETQRNKGNFPGRFSGRQFSNSRSEMNVSTLELGDSALYLCASSLEPARYGYTFGSGTRLTVV.

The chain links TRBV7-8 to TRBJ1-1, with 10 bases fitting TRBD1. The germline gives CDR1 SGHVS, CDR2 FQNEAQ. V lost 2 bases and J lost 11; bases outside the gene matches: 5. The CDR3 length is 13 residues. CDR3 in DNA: TGTGCCAGCAGCTTAAGACAGGGGGCGCGGGCTTTCTTT. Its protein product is CASSLRQGARAFF.

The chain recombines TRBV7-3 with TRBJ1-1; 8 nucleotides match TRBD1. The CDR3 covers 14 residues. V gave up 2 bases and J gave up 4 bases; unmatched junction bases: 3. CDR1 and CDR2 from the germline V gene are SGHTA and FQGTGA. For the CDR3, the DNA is TGTGCCAGCAGCTTACAAGGACAGGGCACTGAAGCTTTCTTT. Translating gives CASSLQGQGTEAFF. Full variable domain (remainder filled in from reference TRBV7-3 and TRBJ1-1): GAGVSQTPSNKVTEKGKYVELRCDPISGHTALYWYRQSLGQGPEFLIYFQGTGAADDSGLPNDRFFAVRPEGSVSTLKIQRTERGDSAVYLCASSLQGQGTEAFFGQGTRLTVV.

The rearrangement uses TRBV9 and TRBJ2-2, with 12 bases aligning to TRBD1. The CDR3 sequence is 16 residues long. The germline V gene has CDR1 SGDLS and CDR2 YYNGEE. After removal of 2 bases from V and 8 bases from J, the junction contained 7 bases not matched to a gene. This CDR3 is CASSVGQGALKGELFF. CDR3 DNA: TGTGCCAGCAGCGTGGGACAGGGGGCCCTGAAGGGGGAGCTGTTTTTT.

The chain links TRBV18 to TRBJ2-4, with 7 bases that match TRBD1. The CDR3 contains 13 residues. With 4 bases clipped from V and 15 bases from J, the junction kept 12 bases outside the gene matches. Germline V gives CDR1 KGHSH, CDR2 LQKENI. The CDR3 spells CASSLETGRVMYF. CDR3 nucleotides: TGTGCCAGCTCACTCGAGACAGGGCGAGTCATGTACTTC.

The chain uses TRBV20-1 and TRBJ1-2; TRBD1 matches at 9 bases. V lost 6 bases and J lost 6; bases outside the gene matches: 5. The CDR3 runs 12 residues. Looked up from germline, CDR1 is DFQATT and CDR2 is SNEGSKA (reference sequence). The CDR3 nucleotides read TGCAGTGCCGACAGGGGGAGGGATGGCTACACCTTC. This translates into CSADRGRDGYTF.

The CDR3 DNA is TGTGCCAGCAGTCCAATACAGGGGACCGATCAGCCCCAGCATTTT. Amino acid sequence: CASSPIQGTDQPQHF. This rearrangement joins TRBV12-3 or TRBV12-4 to TRBJ1-5, with TRBD1 matching 7 bases. The V and J ends lost 5 bases and 5 bases, in that order; junction bases with no gene match: 9. The CDR3 loop spans 15 amino acids.

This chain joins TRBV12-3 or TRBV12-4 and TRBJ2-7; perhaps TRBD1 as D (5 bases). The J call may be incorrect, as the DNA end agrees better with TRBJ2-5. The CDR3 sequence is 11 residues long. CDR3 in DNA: TGTGCCAGCGTCTACAGGGAGACCCAGTACTTC. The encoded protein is CASVYRETQYF.

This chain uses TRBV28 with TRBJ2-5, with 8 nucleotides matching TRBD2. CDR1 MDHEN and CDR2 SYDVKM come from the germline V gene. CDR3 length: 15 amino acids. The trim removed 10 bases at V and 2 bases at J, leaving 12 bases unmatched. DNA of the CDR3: TGTGCCACGACCGAACTAGCGGCAAGTCAAGAGACCCAGTACTTC. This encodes CATTELAASQETQYF. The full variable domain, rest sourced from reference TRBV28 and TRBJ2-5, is DVKVTQSSRYLVKRTGEKVFLECVQDMDHENMFWYRQDPGLGLRLIYFSYDVKMKEKGDIPEGYSVSREKKERFSLILESASTNQTSMYLCATTELAASQETQYFGPGTRLLVL.

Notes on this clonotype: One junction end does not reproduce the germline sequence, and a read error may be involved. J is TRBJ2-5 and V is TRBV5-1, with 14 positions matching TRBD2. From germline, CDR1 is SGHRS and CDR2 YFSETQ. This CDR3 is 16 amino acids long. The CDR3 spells CASSLRLAGGPETRYF. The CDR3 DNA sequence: TGCGCCAGCAGCCTAAGACTAGCGGGGGGGCCGGAGACCCGGTACTTC.

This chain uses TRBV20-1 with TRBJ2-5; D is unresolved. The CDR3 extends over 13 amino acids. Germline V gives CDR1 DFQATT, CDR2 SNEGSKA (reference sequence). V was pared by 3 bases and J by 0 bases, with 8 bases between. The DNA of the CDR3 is TGCAGTGCTAGGGGCCTGTACCAAGAGACCCAGTACTTC. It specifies CSARGLYQETQYF.

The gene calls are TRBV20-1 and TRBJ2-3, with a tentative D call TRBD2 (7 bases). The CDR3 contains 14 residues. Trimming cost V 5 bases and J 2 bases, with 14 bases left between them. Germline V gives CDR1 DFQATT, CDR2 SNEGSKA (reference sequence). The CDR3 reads CSAFLRGPTDTQYF. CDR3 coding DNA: TGCAGTGCTTTTTTGCGGGGGCCCACAGATACGCAGTATTTT.

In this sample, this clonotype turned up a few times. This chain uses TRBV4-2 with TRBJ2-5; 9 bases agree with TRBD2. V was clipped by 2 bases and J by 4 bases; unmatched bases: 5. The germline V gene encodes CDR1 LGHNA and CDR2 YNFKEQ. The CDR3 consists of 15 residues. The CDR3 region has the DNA TGTGCCAGCAGCCAATCCTCTAGCGGGATAGAGACCCAGTACTTC. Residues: CASSQSSSGIETQYF.

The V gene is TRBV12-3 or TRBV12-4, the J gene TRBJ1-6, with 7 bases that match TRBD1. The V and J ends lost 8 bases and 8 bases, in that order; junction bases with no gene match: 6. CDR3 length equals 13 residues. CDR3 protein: CASRDSRYSPLHF. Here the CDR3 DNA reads TGTGCCAGCCGGGACAGTAGATATTCACCCCTCCACTTT.

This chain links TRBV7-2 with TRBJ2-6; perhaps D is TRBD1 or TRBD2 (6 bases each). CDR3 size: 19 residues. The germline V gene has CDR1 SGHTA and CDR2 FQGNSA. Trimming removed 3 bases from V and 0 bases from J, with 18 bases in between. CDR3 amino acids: CASSLTGLGLLSGANVLTF. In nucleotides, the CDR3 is TGTGCCAGCAGCTTGACAGGACTGGGACTTCTCTCTGGGGCCAACGTCCTGACTTTC.

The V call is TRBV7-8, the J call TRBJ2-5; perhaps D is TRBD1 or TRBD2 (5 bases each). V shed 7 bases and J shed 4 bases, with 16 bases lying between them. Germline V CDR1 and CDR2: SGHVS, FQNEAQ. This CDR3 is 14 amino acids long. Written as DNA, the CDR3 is TGTGCCAGCACCCAAGAGGGCAGGGCAGAGACCCAGTACTTC. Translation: CASTQEGRAETQYF. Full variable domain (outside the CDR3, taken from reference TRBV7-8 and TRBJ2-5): GAGVSQSPRYKVAKRGQDVALRCDPISGHVSLFWYQQALGQGPEFLTYFQNEAQLDKSGLPSDRFFAERPEGSVSTLKIQRTQQEDSAVYLCASTQEGRAETQYFGPGTRLLVL.

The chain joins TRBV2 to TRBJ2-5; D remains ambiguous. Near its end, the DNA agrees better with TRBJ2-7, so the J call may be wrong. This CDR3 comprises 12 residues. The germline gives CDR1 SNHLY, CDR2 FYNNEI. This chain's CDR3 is CASSGSGDEQYF. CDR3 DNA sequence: TGTGCCAGCAGTGGGTCTGGCGACGAGCAGTACTTC.

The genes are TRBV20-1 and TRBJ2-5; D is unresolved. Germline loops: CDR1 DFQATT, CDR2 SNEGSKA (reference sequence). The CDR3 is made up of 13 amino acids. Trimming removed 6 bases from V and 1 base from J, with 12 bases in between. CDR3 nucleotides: TGCAGTGCCCGGAGCCGGGCCCAAGAGACCCAGTACTTC. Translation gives CSARSRAQETQYF.

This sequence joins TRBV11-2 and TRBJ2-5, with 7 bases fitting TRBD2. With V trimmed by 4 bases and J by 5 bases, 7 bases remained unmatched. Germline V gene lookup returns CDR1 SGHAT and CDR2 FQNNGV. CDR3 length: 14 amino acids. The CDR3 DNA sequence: TGTGCCAGCAGCTGGGACGGGAGGCGGGAGACCCAGTACTTC. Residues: CASSWDGRRETQYF.

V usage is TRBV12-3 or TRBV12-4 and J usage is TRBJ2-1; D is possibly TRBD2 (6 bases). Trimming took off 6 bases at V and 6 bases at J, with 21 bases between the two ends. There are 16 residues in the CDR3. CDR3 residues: CASRGGLAGAGNEQFF. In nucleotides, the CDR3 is TGTGCCAGCAGGGGGGGACTGGCCGGGGCGGGCAATGAGCAGTTCTTC.